The 5 T cell receptor beta chains given below trace back to one sample, sequenced in a study of blood T cells in healthy people across ages. It was with a sample-barcoded 5' primer and a J-beta primer mix that a second PCR of roughly 7 to 12 cycles was run. TCRdb analysed the 5' RACE reads with MiXCR anew, one entry per CDR3 protein. The sample contains about 1.7 million distinct CDR3 sequences, about 30% of which appear only once. Sequencing input: blood. Receptors were obtained from a woman in her twenties or thirties in good health.

This clonotype was counted only a few times. V usage is TRBV20-1 and J usage is TRBJ2-1, with 12 bases aligning to TRBD2. The J call may not be correct, given that the DNA end is closer to TRBJ2-7. This CDR3 spans 15 amino acids. The germline V gene has CDR1 DFQATT and CDR2 SNEGSKA (reference sequence). The chain's CDR3 is CSASTSGSSYNEQYF. In DNA, the CDR3 is TGCAGTGCTTCGACTAGCGGGAGCTCCTACAATGAGCAGTACTTC.

In this sample, this clonotype turned up a few times. The rearrangement uses TRBV12-3 or TRBV12-4 and TRBJ1-2; D is ambiguous. CDR3 length equals 13 residues. V was clipped by 5 bases and J by 4 bases, with 11 bases between them. This CDR3 is CASSHQNGYGYTF. The DNA for the CDR3 is TGTGCCAGCAGTCATCAGAACGGCTATGGCTACACCTTC.

The V gene is TRBV2, the J gene TRBJ2-6, with 9 bases identical to TRBD1. After removal of 8 bases from V and 6 bases from J, the junction contained 11 bases not matched to a gene. From germline, CDR1 is SNHLY and CDR2 FYNNEI. This CDR3 comprises 16 residues. The CDR3 DNA sequence: TGTGCCAGCGTACGGACAGGGGCGCCTAAGGCCAACGTCCTGACTTTC. It yields the protein CASVRTGAPKANVLTF. Full variable domain (missing parts from reference TRBV2 and TRBJ2-6): EPEVTQTPSHQVTQMGQEVILRCVPISNHLYFYWYRQILGQKVEFLVSFYNNEISEKSEIFDDQFSVERPDGSNFTLKIRSTKLEDSAMYFCASVRTGAPKANVLTFGAGSRLTVL.

This chain connects TRBV2 to TRBJ2-5, with no clear D. The CDR3 has 13 amino acids. Germline-derived CDR1 and CDR2 are SNHLY and FYNNEI. Trimming pared 8 bases from V and 5 bases from J, leaving 15 bases between. CDR3 DNA: TGTGCCAGCTTAGAGAAGGTGCGGGAGACCCAGTACTTC. Translated, it gives CASLEKVRETQYF.

The rearrangement links TRBV12-5 to TRBJ1-1, with D unclear. CDR1 and CDR2 (germline): LGHNT, FRNRAP. The CDR3 contains 13 residues. The ends were cut back, 1 base at V and 8 bases at J, with 11 bases in the middle. CDR3 loop: CASGLGTNAEAFF. The CDR3 DNA is TGTGCTAGTGGTTTGGGTACAAATGCAGAAGCTTTCTTT.